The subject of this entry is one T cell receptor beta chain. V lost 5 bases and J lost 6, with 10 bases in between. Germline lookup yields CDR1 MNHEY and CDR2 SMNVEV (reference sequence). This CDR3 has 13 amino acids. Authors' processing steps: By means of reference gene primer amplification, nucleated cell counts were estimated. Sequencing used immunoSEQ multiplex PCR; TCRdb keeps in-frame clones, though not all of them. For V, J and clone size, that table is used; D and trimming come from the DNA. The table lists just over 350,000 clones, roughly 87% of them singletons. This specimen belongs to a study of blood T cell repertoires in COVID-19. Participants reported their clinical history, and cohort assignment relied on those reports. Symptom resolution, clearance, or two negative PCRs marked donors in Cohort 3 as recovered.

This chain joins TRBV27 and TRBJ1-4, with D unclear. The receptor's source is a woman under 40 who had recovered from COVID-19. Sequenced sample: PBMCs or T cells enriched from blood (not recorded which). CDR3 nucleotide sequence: TGTGCCAGCAGTCGAAATGGCTATGAAAAACTGTTTTTT. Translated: CASSRNGYEKLFF. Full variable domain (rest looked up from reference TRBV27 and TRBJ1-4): EAQVTQNPRYLITVTGKKLTVTCSQNMNHEYMSWYRQDPGLGLRQIYYSMNVEVTDKGDVPEGYKVSRKEKRNFPLILESPSPNQTSLYFCASSRNGYEKLFFGSGTQLSVL.